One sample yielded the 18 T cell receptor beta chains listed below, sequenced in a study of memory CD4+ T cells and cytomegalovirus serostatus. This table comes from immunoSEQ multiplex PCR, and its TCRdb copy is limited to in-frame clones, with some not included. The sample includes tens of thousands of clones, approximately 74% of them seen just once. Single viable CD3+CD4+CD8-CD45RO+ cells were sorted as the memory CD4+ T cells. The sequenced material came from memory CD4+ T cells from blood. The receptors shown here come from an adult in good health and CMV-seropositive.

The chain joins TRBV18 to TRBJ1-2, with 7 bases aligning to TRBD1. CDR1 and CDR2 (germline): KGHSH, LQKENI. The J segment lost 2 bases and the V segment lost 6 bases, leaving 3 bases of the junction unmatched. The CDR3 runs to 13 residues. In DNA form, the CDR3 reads TGTGCCAGCTCCCTGGACAGGAACTATGGCTACACCTTC. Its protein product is CASSLDRNYGYTF.

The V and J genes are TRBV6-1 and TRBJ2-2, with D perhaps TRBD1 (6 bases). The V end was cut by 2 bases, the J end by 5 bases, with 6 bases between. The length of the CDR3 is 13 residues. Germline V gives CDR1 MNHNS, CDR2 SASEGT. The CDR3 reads CASSETGTGELFF. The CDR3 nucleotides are TGTGCCAGCAGTGAAACAGGGACCGGGGAGCTGTTTTTT.

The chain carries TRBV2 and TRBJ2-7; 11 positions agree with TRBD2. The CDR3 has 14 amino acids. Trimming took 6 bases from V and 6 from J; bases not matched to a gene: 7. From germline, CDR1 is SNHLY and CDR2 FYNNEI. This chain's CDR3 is CASSALAGVFEQYF. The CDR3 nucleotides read TGTGCCAGCAGCGCACTAGCGGGGGTGTTCGAGCAGTACTTC.

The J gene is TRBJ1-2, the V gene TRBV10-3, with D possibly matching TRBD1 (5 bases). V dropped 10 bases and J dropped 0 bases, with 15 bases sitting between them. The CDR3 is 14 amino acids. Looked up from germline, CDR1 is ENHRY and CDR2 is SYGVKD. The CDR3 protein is CATHRDSTNYGYTF. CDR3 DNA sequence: TGTGCCACCCACCGGGACTCTACTAACTATGGCTACACCTTC.

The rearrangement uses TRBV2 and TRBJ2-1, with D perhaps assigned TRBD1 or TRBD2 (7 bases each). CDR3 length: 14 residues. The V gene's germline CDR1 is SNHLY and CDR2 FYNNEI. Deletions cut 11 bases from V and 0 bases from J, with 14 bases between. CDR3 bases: TGTGCCGGCCAGGGGGGGAGCTCCTACAATGAGCAGTTCTTC. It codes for CAGQGGSSYNEQFF. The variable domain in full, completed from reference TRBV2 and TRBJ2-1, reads EPEVTQTPSHQVTQMGQEVILRCVPISNHLYFYWYRQILGQKVEFLVSFYNNEISEKSEIFDDQFSVERPDGSNFTLKIRSTKLEDSAMYFCAGQGGSSYNEQFFGPGTRLTVL.

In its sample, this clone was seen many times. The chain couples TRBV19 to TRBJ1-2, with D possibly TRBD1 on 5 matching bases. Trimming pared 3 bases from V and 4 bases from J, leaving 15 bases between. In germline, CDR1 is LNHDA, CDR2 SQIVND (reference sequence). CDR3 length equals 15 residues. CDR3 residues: CASSIGPGGVYGYTF. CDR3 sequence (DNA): TGTGCCAGTAGTATTGGGCCTGGAGGGGTCTATGGCTACACCTTC.

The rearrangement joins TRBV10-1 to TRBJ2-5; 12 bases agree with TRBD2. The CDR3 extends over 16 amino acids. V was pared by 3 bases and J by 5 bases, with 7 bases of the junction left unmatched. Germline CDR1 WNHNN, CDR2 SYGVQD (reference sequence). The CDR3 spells CASSDLGLAGTETQYF. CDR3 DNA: TGCGCCAGCAGTGACCTTGGACTAGCGGGGACGGAGACCCAGTACTTC.

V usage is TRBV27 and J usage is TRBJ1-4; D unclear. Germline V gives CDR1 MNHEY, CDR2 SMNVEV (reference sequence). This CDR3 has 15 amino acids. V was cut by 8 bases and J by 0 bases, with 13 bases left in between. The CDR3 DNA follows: TGTGCCAGCGGCTCCTTCCTAACAACTAATGAAAAACTGTTTTTT. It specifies CASGSFLTTNEKLFF.

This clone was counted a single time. Here the CDR3 reads CSGQVQETQYF. The CDR3 DNA reads as TGCAGTGGACAGGTACAAGAGACCCAGTACTTC. The chain has TRBV20-1 and TRBJ2-5, with D possibly matching TRBD1 (6 bases). Germline V lookup: CDR1 DFQATT, CDR2 SNEGSKA (reference sequence). The CDR3 consists of 11 residues. Trimming left V 7 bases short and J 2 bases short, with 8 bases between.

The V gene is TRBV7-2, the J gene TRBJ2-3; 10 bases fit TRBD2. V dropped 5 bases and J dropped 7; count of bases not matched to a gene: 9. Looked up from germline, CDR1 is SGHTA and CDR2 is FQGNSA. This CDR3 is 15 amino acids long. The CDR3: CASSNSGGRGNTQYF. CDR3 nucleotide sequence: TGTGCCAGCAGCAATAGCGGGGGGCGAGGGAATACGCAGTATTTT.

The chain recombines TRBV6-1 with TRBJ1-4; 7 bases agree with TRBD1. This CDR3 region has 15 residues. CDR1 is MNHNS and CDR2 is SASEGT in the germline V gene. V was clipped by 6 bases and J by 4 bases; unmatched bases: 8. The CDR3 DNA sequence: TGTGCCAGCAGGGAGAGACAGGGACTTAATGAAAAACTGTTTTTT. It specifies CASRERQGLNEKLFF.

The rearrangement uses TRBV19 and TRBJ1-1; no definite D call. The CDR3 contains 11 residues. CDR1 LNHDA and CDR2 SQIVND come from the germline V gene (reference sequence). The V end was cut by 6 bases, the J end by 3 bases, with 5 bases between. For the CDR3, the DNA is TGTGCCAGTAGGGGGTACACTGAAGCTTTCTTT. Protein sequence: CASRGYTEAFF. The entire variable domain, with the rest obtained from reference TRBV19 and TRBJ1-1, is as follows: DGGITQSPKYLFRKEGQNVTLSCEQNLNHDAMYWYRQDPGQGLRLIYYSQIVNDFQKGDIAEGYSVSREKKESFPLTVTSAQKNPTAFYLCASRGYTEAFFGQGTRLTVV.

CDR3 amino acids: CATALVPNYGYTF. The CDR3 nucleotides read TGTGCCACCGCTTTGGTCCCTAACTATGGCTACACCTTC. V gene TRBV10-3 combines with J gene TRBJ1-2; D is unclear. CDR1 is ENHRY, CDR2 SYGVKD, per germline. The germline V and J ends were trimmed by 10 bases and 0 bases, with 12 bases remaining between them. This CDR3 spans 13 amino acids.

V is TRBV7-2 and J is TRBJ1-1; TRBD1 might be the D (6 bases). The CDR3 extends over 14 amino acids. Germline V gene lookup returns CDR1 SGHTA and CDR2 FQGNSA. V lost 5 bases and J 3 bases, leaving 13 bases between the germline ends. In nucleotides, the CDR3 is TGTGCCAGCAGCCCAGGGGTTTGGGACACTGAAGCTTTCTTT. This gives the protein CASSPGVWDTEAFF.

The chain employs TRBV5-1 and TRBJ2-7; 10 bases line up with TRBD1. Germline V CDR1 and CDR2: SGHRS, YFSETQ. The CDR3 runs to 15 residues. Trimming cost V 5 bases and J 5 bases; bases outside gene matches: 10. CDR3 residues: CASRPSGTGDHEQYF. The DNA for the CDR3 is TGCGCCAGCAGGCCATCCGGGACAGGGGACCACGAGCAGTACTTC. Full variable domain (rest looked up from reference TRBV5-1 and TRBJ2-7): KAGVTQTPRYLIKTRGQQVTLSCSPISGHRSVSWYQQTPGQGLQFLFEYFSETQRNKGNFPGRFSGRQFSNSRSEMNVSTLELGDSALYLCASRPSGTGDHEQYFGPGTRLTVT.

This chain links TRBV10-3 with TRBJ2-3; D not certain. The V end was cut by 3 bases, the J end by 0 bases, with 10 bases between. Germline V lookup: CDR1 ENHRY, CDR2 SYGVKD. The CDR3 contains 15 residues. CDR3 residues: CAISEYDGSTDTQYF. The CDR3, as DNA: TGTGCCATCAGTGAATACGACGGGAGCACAGATACGCAGTATTTT.

Here the CDR3 DNA reads TGTGCCAGCAGCAAACTAGCGGGGAATAGTAATGAGCAGTTCTTC. Its translation is CASSKLAGNSNEQFF. The rearrangement links TRBV7-6 to TRBJ2-1, with 10 nucleotides matching TRBD2. The CDR3 is 15 residues long. J lost 7 bases, V lost 5 bases, and 8 bases had no gene match. Germline CDR1 SGHVS, CDR2 FNYEAQ. The full variable domain, its missing parts supplied by reference TRBV7-6 and TRBJ2-1, is GAGVSQSPRYKVTKRGQDVALRCDPISGHVSLYWYRQALGQGPEFLTYFNYEAQQDKSGLPNDRFSAERPEGSISTLTIQRTEQRDSAMYRCASSKLAGNSNEQFFGPGTRLTVL.

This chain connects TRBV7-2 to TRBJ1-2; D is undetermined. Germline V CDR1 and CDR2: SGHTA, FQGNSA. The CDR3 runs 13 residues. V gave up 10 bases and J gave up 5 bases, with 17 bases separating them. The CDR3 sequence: CATQSDPDYGYTF. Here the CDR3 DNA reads TGTGCCACCCAGTCCGACCCAGATTATGGCTACACCTTC.